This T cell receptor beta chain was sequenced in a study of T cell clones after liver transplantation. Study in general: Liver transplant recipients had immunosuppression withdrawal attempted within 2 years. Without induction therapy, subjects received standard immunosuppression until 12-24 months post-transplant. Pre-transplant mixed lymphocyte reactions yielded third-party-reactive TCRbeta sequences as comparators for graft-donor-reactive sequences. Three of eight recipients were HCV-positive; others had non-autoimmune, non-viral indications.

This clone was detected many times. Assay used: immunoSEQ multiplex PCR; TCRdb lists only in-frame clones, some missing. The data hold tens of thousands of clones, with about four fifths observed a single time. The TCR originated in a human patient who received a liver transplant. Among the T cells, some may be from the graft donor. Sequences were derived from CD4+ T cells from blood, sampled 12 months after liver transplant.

The DNA for the CDR3 is TGTGCCAGCAGTTTCGGCTGGGTGCGCAATCAGCCCCAGCATTTT. Protein: CASSFGWVRNQPQHF. This rearrangement joins TRBV28 to TRBJ1-5; D is unresolved. Per the germline V gene, CDR1 is MDHEN and CDR2 is SYDVKM. The V end was cut by 3 bases, the J end by 2 bases, with 11 bases between. The CDR3 runs to 15 residues.